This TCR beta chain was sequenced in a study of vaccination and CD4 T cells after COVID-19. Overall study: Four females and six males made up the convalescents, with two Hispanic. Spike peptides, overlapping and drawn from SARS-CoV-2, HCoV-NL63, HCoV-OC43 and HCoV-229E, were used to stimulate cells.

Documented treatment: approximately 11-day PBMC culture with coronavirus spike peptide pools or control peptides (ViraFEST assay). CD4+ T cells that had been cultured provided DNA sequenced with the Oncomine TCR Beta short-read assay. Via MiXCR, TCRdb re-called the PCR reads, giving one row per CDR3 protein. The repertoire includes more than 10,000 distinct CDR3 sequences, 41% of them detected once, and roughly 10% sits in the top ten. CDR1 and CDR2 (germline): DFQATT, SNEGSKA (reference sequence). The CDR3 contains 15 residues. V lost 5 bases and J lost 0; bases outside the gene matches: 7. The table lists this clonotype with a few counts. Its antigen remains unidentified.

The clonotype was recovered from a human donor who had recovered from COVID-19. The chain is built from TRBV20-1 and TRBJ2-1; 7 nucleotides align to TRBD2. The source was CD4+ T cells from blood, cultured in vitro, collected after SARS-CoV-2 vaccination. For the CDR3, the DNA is TGCAGTGCTGGGGCCCCGGGGGGCTCCTACAATGAGCAGTTCTTC. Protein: CSAGAPGGSYNEQFF.